The rows below give T cell receptor beta chains drawn from one sample of a study of human T cells and chemical hapten exposure. TCRdb independently ran MiXCR on the RACE reads; one entry per CDR3 protein. This table holds fewer than 500,000 distinct CDR3 sequences, 4% to 5.5% found once. The source was whole blood, collected in connection with sensitization to the hapten diphenylcyclopropenone (DPC). The receptors derive from a woman in her forties or fifties with alopecia areata. Some clones in this sample may be carry-over from other donors' samples. Each CDR3 is given with its conserved first and last residue. The D gene is left open where the match is weak. Size tells how often a clone was seen (once, few, many) or the class of an expanded clone, and some rows leave it out.

J	size	D	V	DNA	CDR3
TRBJ2-2	many	-	TRBV15	TGTGCCACCAGCAGAAAGGTTTTAACCGGGGAGCTGTTTTTT	CATSRKVLTGELFF
TRBJ2-6	many	TRBD1	TRBV27	TGTGCCAGCAGCCCCTGGACAGGGGGCATCTCTGGGGCCAACGTCCTGACTTTC	CASSPWTGGISGANVLTF
TRBJ2-4	many	-	TRBV27	TGTGCCAGCAGTTTCAGTGCATCCAAAAACATTCAGTACTTC	CASSFSASKNIQYF
TRBJ2-1	many	TRBD1	TRBV30	TGTGCCTGGACAGGGGGCAATGAGCAGTTCTTC	CAWTGGNEQFF
TRBJ1-1	many	TRBD1	TRBV2	TGTGCCAGCAGGGGGGACAGGGGTATTAGCACTGAAGCTTTCTTT	CASRGDRGISTEAFF
TRBJ1-3	-	-	TRBV2	TGTGCCAGCAGGGAACGCACAGGGTCTGGAAACACCATATATTTT	CASRERTGSGNTIYF
TRBJ2-3	many	-	TRBV7-9	TGTGCCAGCAGCCCGGACGGCACTACGCAGTATTTT	CASSPDGTTQYF
TRBJ2-7	few	-	TRBV18	TGTGCCAGCTCACCGAAAACCGGACTGGGCGATACTTACGAGCAGTACTTC	CASSPKTGLGDTYEQYF
TRBJ2-7	many	-	TRBV6-1	TGTGCCAGCAGTGAGCAGGGGGGACCCTACGAGCAGTACTTC	CASSEQGGPYEQYF
TRBJ2-3	few	-	TRBV7-2	TGTGCCAGCAGCTTAATGCCGCCAGATACGCAGTATTTT	CASSLMPPDTQYF
TRBJ1-5	many	-	TRBV27	TGTGCCAGCAGTTTAAGGGGGTATAGCAATCAGCCCCAGCATTTT	CASSLRGYSNQPQHF
TRBJ1-1	few	-	TRBV5-1	TGCGCCAGCAGCGAACTGGACAGCACGGACACTGAAGCTTTCTTT	CASSELDSTDTEAFF
TRBJ1-5	many	-	TRBV6-5	TGTGCCAGTCAGGGTTCTAGCAATCAGCCCCAGCATTTT	CASQGSSNQPQHF
TRBJ2-2	many	TRBD1	TRBV12-3/TRBV12-4	TGTGCCAGCAGGTTTGGGACAGGGGGCGCGACCGGGGAGCTGTTTTTT	CASRFGTGGATGELFF
TRBJ2-4	many	TRBD2	TRBV28	TGTGCCAGCAGTTTGGAGCTAGCGGGAGGGGACATTCAGTACTTC	CASSLELAGGDIQYF
TRBJ2-5	many	-	TRBV28	TGTGCCAGCAGTTCCTCAGGGGAAGAGACCCAGTACTTC	CASSSSGEETQYF
TRBJ2-1	many	TRBD1	TRBV28	TGTGCCAGCAGTGGACCCGGGACAGGGGGTAAAGCCTACAATGAGCAGTTCTTC	CASSGPGTGGKAYNEQFF
TRBJ2-3	-	-	TRBV9	TGTGCCAGCTCGGACCCCACAGATACGCAGTATTTT	CASSDPTDTQYF
TRBJ1-1	many	-	TRBV7-9	TGTGCCAGCAGCCTGGACAGCAGCACTGAAGCTTTCTTT	CASSLDSSTEAFF
TRBJ2-7	many	TRBD2	TRBV28	TGTGCCAGCAGTTTCCCCGGGGGGGCCTACGAGCAGTACTTC	CASSFPGGAYEQYF
TRBJ2-2	many	-	TRBV28	TGTGCCAGCAGTTTCGACACCGGGGAGCTGTTTTTT	CASSFDTGELFF
TRBJ2-7	many	TRBD2	TRBV5-1	TGCGCCAGCAGCCCACGGACTAGCGGGGGTCCCTACGAGCAGTACTTC	CASSPRTSGGPYEQYF
TRBJ2-3	many	TRBD1	TRBV27	TGTGCCAGCAGTTTAGGGGGGACAGGGCAAAATACGCAGTATTTT	CASSLGGTGQNTQYF
TRBJ1-2	-	-	TRBV13	TGTGCCAGCAGCCCAGTCGCTGCGCTGGGGGAAGGCTACACCTTC	CASSPVAALGEGYTF
TRBJ2-3	-	TRBD1	TRBV29-1	TGCAGCGTTGAGGGCAGGGGGCGTGATACGCAGTATTTT	CSVEGRGRDTQYF
TRBJ1-4	-	-	TRBV9	TGTGCCAGCAGCGCCCGGCCAGGGGATGAAAAACTGTTTTTT	CASSARPGDEKLFF
TRBJ2-1	many	-	TRBV27	TGTGCCAGCAGCTGGAATAGCGGTCGCAATGAGCAGTTCTTC	CASSWNSGRNEQFF
TRBJ1-3	few	-	TRBV4-3	TGCGCCAGCAGCCAAGCCGGATCGGGAGGAAACACCATATATTTT	CASSQAGSGGNTIYF
TRBJ2-7	few	TRBD1	TRBV20-1	TGCAGTGCTAGAAGCAGGACAGGGATTTTCTACGAGCAGTACTTC	CSARSRTGIFYEQYF
TRBJ2-7	many	TRBD1	TRBV28	TGTGCCAGCACCTTGACAGGGACCCCCTACGAGCAGTACTTC	CASTLTGTPYEQYF
TRBJ2-7	few	-	TRBV6-2/TRBV6-3	TGTGCCAGCAGTTACTCGAAGGGACCTTTTCGGGAGCAGTACTTC	CASSYSKGPFREQYF
TRBJ2-5	-	TRBD2	TRBV12-3/TRBV12-4	TGTGCCAGCAGGTTAGCGGGAAAAGAGACCCAGTACTTC	CASRLAGKETQYF
TRBJ2-4	-	TRBD2	TRBV20-1	TGCAGTGCCAGTCGTGGGGCGGGAGGGCCGCCTAACATTCAGTACTTC	CSASRGAGGPPNIQYF
TRBJ1-1	-	TRBD1	TRBV6-6	TGTGCCAGCACAGGGGGCTTGTTGGACACTGAAGCTTTCTTT	CASTGGLLDTEAFF
TRBJ2-7	-	-	TRBV29-1	TGCAGCGTCACGGGTGAGGGGACCTCCTACGAGCAGTACTTC	CSVTGEGTSYEQYF
TRBJ1-1	-	-	TRBV20-1	TGCAGTGCTACAAACGTGAACACGGGCCGAGAAGAAGCTTTCTTT	CSATNVNTGREEAFF
TRBJ1-1	many	-	TRBV15	TGTGCCACCAGCAGAGGGAAGGTACAACTGTCTGAAGCTTTCTTT	CATSRGKVQLSEAFF
TRBJ1-6	many	-	TRBV9	TGTGCCAGCAGCGCGGACGTTTATAATTCACCCCTCCACTTT	CASSADVYNSPLHF
TRBJ2-7	many	TRBD2	TRBV4-2	TGTGCCAGCAGCCACCCCGGGACTAGCGGGCAACCCAACGAGCAGTACTTC	CASSHPGTSGQPNEQYF
TRBJ2-7	few	-	TRBV1	TGCACCAGCAGCCGGCGGGACTCCTACGAGCAGTACTTC	CTSSRRDSYEQYF
TRBJ2-1	many	TRBD2	TRBV7-9	TGTGCCAGCAGCCCCCCCGGCGGGAGTGCCTACAATGAGCAGTTCTTC	CASSPPGGSAYNEQFF
TRBJ1-1	-	-	TRBV12-3/TRBV12-4	TGTGCCAGCAGTTTCTCGGACATGAACACTGAAGCTTTCTTT	CASSFSDMNTEAFF
TRBJ2-3	-	-	TRBV27	TGTGCCAGCAGTTCCCTATCCCTTAGGCAGTATTTT	CASSSLSLRQYF
TRBJ1-1	many	-	TRBV5-1	TGCGCCAGCAGCTTGACTCCCGTCCGCGAAGCTTTCTTT	CASSLTPVREAFF
TRBJ1-6	many	TRBD1	TRBV7-2	TGTGCCAGCAGCTTAGTGGCTCCGGGACAGAGCTCCTATAATTCACCCCTCCACTTT	CASSLVAPGQSSYNSPLHF
TRBJ2-7	few	-	TRBV19	TGTACTAGCTCCTACGAGCAGTACTTC	CTSSYEQYF
TRBJ2-6	few	-	TRBV15	TGTGCCACCAGCAGAAAAGGCCACACAACTGGGGCCAACGTCCTGACTTTC	CATSRKGHTTGANVLTF
TRBJ2-2	-	-	TRBV9	TGTGCCAGCAGCGTAGTATCGGATTTTCAAGGGGAGCTGTTTTTT	CASSVVSDFQGELFF
TRBJ1-6	many	TRBD1	TRBV6-1	TGTGCCAGCAGTCCCAACCAGGGGGCGTCCTTATTTGGTTCACCCCTCCACTTT	CASSPNQGASLFGSPLHF
TRBJ2-1	-	TRBD2	TRBV7-8	TGTGCCAGCAGCCCCCCGGTTTTCCTGCGGGAGTCTCTTGATGAGCAGTTCTTC	CASSPPVFLRESLDEQFF